This T cell receptor (beta chain) was documented in a study of shared clonotypes between healthy human individuals. V was shortened by 3 bases and J by 0 bases, with 14 bases between the two germline ends. There are 16 residues in the CDR3. The germline gives CDR1 SGHRS, CDR2 YFSETQ. Repertoires were generated with immunoSEQ multiplex PCR, while TCRdb's copy carries only in-frame clones and drops some. The data contain approximately 2.3 million clones, more than 80% of them singletons. None of the donors, who were healthy HIV-negative adults, had recently had acute infections or vaccinations. The CD4+ fraction was divided into a CD45RA+ naive subset and a CD45RA-negative memory subset.

The genes are TRBV5-1 and TRBJ2-3; D is tentatively TRBD1 or TRBD2 (5 bases each). The sequenced sample was naive CD4+ T cells from PBMCs. The subset denotes: CD45RA+ positively selected. This sequence originates from a young man in good health. Some clones in this sample may be carry-over from other donors' samples. This CDR3 reads CASSSHGATSTDTQYF. The CDR3 bases are TGCGCCAGCAGCTCCCACGGGGCCACAAGCACAGATACGCAGTATTTT. The complete variable domain, with remaining parts taken from reference TRBV5-1 and TRBJ2-3, reads KAGVTQTPRYLIKTRGQQVTLSCSPISGHRSVSWYQQTPGQGLQFLFEYFSETQRNKGNFPGRFSGRQFSNSRSEMNVSTLELGDSALYLCASSSHGATSTDTQYFGPGTRLTVL.